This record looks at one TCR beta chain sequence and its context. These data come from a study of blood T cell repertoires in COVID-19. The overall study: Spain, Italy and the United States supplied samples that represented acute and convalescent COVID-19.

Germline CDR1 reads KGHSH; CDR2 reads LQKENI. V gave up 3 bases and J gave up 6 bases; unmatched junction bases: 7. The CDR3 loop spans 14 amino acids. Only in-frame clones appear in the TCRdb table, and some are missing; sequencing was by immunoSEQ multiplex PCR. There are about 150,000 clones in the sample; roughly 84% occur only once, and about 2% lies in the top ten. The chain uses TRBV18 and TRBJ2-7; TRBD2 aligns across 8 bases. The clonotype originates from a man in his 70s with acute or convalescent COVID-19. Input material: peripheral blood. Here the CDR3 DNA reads TGTGCCAGCTCACCGCGGGGGGAGGGGTTCGAGCAGTACTTC. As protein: CASSPRGEGFEQYF.